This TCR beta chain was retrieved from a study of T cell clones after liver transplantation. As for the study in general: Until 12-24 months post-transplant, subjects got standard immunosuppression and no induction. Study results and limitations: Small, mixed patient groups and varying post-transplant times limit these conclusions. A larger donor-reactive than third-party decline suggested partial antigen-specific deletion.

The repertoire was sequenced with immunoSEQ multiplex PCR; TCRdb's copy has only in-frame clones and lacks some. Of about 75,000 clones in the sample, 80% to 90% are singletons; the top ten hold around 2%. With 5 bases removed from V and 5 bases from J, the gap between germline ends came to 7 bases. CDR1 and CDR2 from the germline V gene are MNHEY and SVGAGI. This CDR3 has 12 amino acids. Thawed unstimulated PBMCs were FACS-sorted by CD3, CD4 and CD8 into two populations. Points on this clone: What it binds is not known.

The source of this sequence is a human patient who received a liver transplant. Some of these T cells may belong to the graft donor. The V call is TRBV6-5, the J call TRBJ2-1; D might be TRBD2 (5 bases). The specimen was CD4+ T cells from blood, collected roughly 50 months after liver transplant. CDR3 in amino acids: CASSGGHNEQFF. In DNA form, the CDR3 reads TGTGCCAGCAGTGGAGGCCACAATGAGCAGTTCTTC.